This T cell receptor beta chain was recovered during a study of CD8 T cells in Susac syndrome. Regarding the study as a whole: The relatively small number of individuals in the TCR sequencing and HLA analysis was acknowledged by the study.

RNA was extracted with the RNeasy kit, and a quantity of about 0.45 to 1 ug was reverse transcribed using random hexamers. The method of amplification for TCR beta CDR3 was immunoSEQ multiplex PCR, covering 54 Vbeta and 13 Jbeta. Using its own MiXCR run on the immunoSEQ multiplex PCR reads, TCRdb lists one record per CDR3 protein. The table lists about 430,000 distinct CDR3 sequences, 85% to 90% of them singletons, with about 0.12% in the top ten. Note on this clonotype: Its matching antigen is unknown.

Blood CD8+ and CD4+ T cells underwent high-throughput TCR beta sequencing. The multiple sclerosis control group comprised treatment-naive patients with stable or active relapsing-remitting disease. CDR1 is PRHDT, CDR2 FYEKMQ, per germline (reference sequence). The length of the CDR3 is 13 residues. V was clipped by 0 bases and J by 12 bases, with 11 bases between them. This receptor was taken from a human donor with multiple sclerosis. The chain carries TRBV13 and TRBJ1-4; no firm D call. Sequenced sample: CD8+ T cells from PBMCs. The CDR3 here is CASSLGLGKELFF. CDR3 nucleotide sequence: TGTGCCAGCAGCTTAGGCCTCGGCAAAGAACTGTTTTTT.